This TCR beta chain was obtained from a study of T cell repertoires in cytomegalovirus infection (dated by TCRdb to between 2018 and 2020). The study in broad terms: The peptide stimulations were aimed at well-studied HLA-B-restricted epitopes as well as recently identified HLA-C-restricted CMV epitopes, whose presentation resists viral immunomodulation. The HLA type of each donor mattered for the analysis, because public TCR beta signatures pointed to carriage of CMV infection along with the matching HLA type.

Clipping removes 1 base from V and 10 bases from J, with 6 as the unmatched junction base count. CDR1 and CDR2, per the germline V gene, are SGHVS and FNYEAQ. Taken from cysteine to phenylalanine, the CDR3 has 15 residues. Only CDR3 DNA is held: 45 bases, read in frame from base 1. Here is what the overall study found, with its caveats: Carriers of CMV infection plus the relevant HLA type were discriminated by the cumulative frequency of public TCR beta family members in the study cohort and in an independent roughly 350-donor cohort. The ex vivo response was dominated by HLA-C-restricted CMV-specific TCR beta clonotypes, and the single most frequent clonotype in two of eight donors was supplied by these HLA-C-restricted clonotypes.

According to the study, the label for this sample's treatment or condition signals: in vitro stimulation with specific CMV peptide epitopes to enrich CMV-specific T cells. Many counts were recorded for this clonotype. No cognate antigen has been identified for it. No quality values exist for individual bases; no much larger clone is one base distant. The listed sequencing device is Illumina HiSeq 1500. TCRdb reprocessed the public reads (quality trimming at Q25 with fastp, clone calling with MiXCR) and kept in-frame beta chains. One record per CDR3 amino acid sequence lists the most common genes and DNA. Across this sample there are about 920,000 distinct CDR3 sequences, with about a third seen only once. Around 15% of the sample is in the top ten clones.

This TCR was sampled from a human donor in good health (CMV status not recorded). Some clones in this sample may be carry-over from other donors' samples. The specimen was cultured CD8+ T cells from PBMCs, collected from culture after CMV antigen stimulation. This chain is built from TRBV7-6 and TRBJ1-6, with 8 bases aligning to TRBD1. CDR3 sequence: CASSLGGTGGSPLHF. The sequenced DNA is TGTGCCAGCAGCTTAGGCGGGACAGGCGGGTCACCCCTCCACTTT.